The following is a T cell receptor beta chain sequence with its context. Its antigen is as yet unknown. The source of the sample is a study of vaccination and CD4 T cells after COVID-19. The study's findings and limits: Researchers report that 304 of 307 vaccine-specific clones in convalescent patients proved spike mono-reactive.

Once obtained from cultured CD4+ T cells, the DNA was sequenced using the Oncomine TCR Beta short-read assay. Each CDR3 protein gets one entry after TCRdb re-called the PCR reads with MiXCR. The data hold some 11,000 distinct CDR3 sequences, with around 20% observed a single time. The treatment was: roughly nine-day PBMC culture with coronavirus spike peptide pools or control peptides (ViraFEST assay). The input for sequencing was CD4+ T cells from blood, cultured in vitro, taken before SARS-CoV-2 vaccination. The TCR was taken from a human donor who received a COVID-19 vaccine.

The CDR3 region has the DNA TGTGCCAGCATCACAGATGGAAACACCATATATTTT. Its translation: CASITDGNTIYF. This chain joins TRBV12-3 or TRBV12-4 and TRBJ1-3, with unresolved D. The V end lost 7 bases, the J end lost 3 bases, and 7 bases lay between the germline ends. This CDR3 spans 12 amino acids.